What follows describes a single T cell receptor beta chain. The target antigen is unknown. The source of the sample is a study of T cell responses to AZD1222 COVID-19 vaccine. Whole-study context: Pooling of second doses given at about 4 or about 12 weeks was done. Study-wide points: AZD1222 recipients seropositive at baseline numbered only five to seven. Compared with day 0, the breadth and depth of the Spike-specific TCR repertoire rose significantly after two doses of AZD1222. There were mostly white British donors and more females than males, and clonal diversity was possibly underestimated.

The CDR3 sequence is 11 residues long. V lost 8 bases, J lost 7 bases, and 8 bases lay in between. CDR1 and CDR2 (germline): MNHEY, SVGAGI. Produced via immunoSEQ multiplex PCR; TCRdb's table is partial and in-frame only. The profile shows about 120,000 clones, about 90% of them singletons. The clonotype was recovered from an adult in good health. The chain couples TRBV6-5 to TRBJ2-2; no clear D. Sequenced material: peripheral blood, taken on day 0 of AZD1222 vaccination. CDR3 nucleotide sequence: TGTGCCAGCCAAAGAGGCGGGGAGCTGTTTTTT. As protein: CASQRGGELFF.